A selection of T cell receptor beta chains follows, all from one sample in a study of cytomegalovirus exposure and HLA in healthy donors. Some clones are missing from TCRdb's copy, which holds only in-frame ones; the method was immunoSEQ multiplex PCR. This sample has 150,000 to 200,000 clones, with about two thirds found just once. Specimen: PBMCs. These receptors came from a human donor in good health. The CDR3 runs from the conserved cysteine through the conserved F or W. The D gene is left open where the match is weak. Some rows mark clone size as missing; the rest say once, few, many or name a class of expanded clone.

CASSIRQGRSYNEQFF,TGCGCCAGCAGCATCCGACAGGGACGTTCCTACAATGAGCAGTTCTTC,16,NA,TRBJ2-1,TRBD1,TRBV5-1
CASSEDGNNEQFF,TGTGCCAGCAGTGAAGACGGTAACAATGAGCAGTTCTTC,13,NA,TRBJ2-1,NA,TRBV2
CASSLEGLVSTGELFF,TGTGCCAGCAGCCTAGAGGGACTAGTCAGCACCGGGGAGCTGTTTTTT,16,few,TRBJ2-2,TRBD2,TRBV9
CASSLASGGAGEQFF,TGTGCCAGCAGCTTAGCTAGCGGGGGGGCGGGTGAGCAGTTCTTC,15,NA,TRBJ2-1,TRBD2,TRBV11-3
CASSLGGSGYGYTF,TGTGCCAGCAGCTTGGGGGGCTCAGGCTATGGCTACACCTTC,14,NA,TRBJ1-2,NA,TRBV5-8
CASSKGRGEQFF,TGTGCCAGCAGCAAAGGGCGGGGGGAGCAGTTCTTC,12,NA,TRBJ2-1,TRBD2,TRBV7-3
CASSQSGQRNTEAFF,TGCGCCAGCAGCCAATCGGGACAGAGGAACACTGAAGCTTTCTTT,15,NA,TRBJ1-1,TRBD1,TRBV5-1
CASSYESEKLFF,TGTGCCAGCAGTTACGAGAGTGAAAAACTGTTTTTT,12,NA,TRBJ1-4,NA,TRBV6-6
CASSVRGVTGGSPGANVLTF,TGTGCCAGCAGCGTTCGGGGAGTTACAGGGGGCTCTCCTGGGGCCAACGTCCTGACTTTC,20,NA,TRBJ2-6,TRBD1,TRBV9
CSGGQGSYEQYF,TGCAGCGGGGGACAGGGCTCCTACGAGCAGTACTTC,12,NA,TRBJ2-7,TRBD1,TRBV29-1
CAWLRAGGRVHTF,TGTGCCTGGCTAAGGGCCGGGGGACGGGTACACACCTTC,13,few,TRBJ1-2,NA,TRBV30
CASSSNSGGDLHSYNEQFF,TGTGCCAGCAGCTCCAATAGCGGGGGGGATCTTCACTCCTACAATGAGCAGTTCTTC,19,NA,TRBJ2-1,TRBD2,TRBV5-4
CAWSVREGRFLGGIADTQYF,TGTGCCTGGAGTGTACGGGAGGGGCGGTTTCTAGGGGGGATTGCAGATACGCAGTATTTT,20,NA,TRBJ2-3,TRBD2,TRBV30
CASSQDRGRLSPGYTF,TGTGCCAGCAGCCAAGACAGGGGGCGCCTATCTCCCGGCTACACCTTC,16,NA,TRBJ1-2,TRBD1,TRBV4-2
CASSGHWGRNSPLHF,TGTGCCAGCAGCGGGCACTGGGGGCGGAATTCACCCCTCCACTTT,15,NA,TRBJ1-6,NA,TRBV7-9
CASSIAGTGIGSGELFF,TGTGCCAGTAGTATCGCCGGGACAGGGATTGGATCCGGGGAGCTGTTTTTT,17,NA,TRBJ2-2,TRBD1,TRBV19
CASSRGRGTDTQYF,TGTGCCAGCAGCCGAGGTCGTGGAACAGATACGCAGTATTTT,14,NA,TRBJ2-3,NA,TRBV2
CASSAPGTMNEQFF,TGTGCCAGCAGCGCTCCGGGGACTATGAATGAGCAGTTCTTC,14,NA,TRBJ2-1,TRBD2,TRBV9
CASSVTPGVGETQYF,TGTGCCAGCAGCGTAACACCGGGGGTAGGAGAGACCCAGTACTTC,15,NA,TRBJ2-5,NA,TRBV9
CASSLGGGLAETQYF,TGTGCCAGCAGCTTAGGCGGGGGACTAGCAGAGACCCAGTACTTC,15,NA,TRBJ2-5,TRBD2,TRBV11-3
CATTGGIKPNTGELFF,TGCGCCACCACCGGGGGGATCAAACCGAACACCGGGGAGCTGTTTTTT,16,NA,TRBJ2-2,TRBD2,TRBV5-1
CASSQDATPSLNGYTF,TGTGCCAGCAGCCAAGATGCCACCCCTAGCCTTAATGGCTACACCTTC,16,NA,TRBJ1-2,NA,TRBV14
CASSPSGPREQYF,TGTGCCAGCAGTCCAAGCGGCCCCCGCGAGCAGTACTTC,13,NA,TRBJ2-7,NA,TRBV27
CASSANRGYEQYF,TGTGCCAGCAGCGCCAACAGGGGCTACGAGCAGTACTTC,13,NA,TRBJ2-7,TRBD1,TRBV7-2
CANSLLGQGVYEQYF,TGTGCCAACAGCTTACTTGGACAGGGGGTTTACGAGCAGTACTTC,15,NA,TRBJ2-7,TRBD1,TRBV27
CASSRSGTDNTEAFF,TGTGCCAGCAGCAGAAGCGGGACGGATAACACTGAAGCTTTCTTT,15,NA,TRBJ1-1,NA,TRBV7-6
CASSEETRLAGYEQYF,TGTGCCAGCAGTGAAGAGACCCGACTAGCGGGCTACGAGCAGTACTTC,16,NA,TRBJ2-7,TRBD2,TRBV2
CASSHRGGGYEQFF,TGTGCCAGCAGCCATCGGGGAGGTGGCTATGAGCAGTTCTTC,14,once,TRBJ2-1,NA,TRBV13
CASSYSGSTEAFF,TGTGCCAGCAGTTACTCCGGGAGCACTGAAGCTTTCTTT,13,few,TRBJ1-1,NA,TRBV6-5
CASGPGQGFSYEQYF,TGTGCTAGTGGCCCGGGACAGGGGTTCTCCTACGAGCAGTACTTC,15,NA,TRBJ2-7,TRBD1,TRBV12-5
CASSIDGPETYQETQYF,TGTGCCAGTAGTATAGATGGGCCGGAAACGTACCAAGAGACCCAGTACTTC,17,NA,TRBJ2-5,NA,TRBV19